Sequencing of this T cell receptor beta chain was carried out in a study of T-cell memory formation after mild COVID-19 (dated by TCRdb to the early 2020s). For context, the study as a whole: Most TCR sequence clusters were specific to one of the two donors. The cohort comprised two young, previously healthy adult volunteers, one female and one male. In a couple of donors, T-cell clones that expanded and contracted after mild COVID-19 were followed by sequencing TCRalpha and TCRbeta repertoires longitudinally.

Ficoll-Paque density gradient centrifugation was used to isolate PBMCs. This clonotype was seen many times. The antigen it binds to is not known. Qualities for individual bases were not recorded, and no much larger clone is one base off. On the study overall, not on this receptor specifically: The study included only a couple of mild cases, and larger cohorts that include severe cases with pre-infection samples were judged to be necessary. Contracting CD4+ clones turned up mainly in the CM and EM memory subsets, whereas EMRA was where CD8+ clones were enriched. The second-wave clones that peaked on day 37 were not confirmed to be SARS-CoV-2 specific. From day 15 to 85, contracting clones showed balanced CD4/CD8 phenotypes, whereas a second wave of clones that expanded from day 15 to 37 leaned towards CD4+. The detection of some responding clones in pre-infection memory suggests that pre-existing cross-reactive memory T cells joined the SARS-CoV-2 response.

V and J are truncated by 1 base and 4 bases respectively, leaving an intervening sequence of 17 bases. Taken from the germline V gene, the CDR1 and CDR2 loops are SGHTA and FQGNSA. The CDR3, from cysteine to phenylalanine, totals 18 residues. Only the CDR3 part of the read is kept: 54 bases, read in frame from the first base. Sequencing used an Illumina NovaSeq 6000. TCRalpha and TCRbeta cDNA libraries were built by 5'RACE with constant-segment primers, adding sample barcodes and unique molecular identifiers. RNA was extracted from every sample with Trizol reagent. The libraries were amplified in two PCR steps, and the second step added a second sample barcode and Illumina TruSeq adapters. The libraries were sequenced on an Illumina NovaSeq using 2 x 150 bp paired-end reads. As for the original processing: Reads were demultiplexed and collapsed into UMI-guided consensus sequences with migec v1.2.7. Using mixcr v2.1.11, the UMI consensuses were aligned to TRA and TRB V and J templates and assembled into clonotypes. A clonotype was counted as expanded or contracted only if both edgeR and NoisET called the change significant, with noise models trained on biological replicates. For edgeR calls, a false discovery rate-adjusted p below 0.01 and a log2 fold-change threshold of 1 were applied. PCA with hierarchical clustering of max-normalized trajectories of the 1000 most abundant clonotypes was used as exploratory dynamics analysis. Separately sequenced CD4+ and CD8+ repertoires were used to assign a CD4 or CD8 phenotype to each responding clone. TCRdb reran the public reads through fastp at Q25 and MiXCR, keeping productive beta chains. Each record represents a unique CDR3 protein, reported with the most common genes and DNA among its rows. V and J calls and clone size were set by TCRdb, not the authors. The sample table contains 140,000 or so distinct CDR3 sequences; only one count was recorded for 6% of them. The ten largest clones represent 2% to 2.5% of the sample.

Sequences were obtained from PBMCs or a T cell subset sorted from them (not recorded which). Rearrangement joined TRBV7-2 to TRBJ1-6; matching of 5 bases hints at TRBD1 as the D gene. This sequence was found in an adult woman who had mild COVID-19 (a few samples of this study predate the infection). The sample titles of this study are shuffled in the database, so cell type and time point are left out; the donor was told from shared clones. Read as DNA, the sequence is TGTGCCAGCAGCTTAGTAGGTGGGGGGAGACCTTATAATTCACCCCTCCACTTT. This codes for CASSLVGGGRPYNSPLHF.